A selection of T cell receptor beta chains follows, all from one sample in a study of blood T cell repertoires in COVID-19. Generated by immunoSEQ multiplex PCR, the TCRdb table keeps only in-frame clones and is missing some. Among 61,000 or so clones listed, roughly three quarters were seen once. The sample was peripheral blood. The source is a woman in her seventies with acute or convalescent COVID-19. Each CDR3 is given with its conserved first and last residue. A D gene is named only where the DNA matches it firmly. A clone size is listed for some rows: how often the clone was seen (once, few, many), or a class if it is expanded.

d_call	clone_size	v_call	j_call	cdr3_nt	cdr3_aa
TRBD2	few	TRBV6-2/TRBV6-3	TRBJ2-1	TGTGCCAGCAGTTACTCTCAGCGGGGGGGCTACAATGAGCAGTTCTTC	CASSYSQRGGYNEQFF
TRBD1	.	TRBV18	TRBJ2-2	TGTGCCAGCTCACGGGACAGACTTAACACCGGGGAGCTGTTTTTT	CASSRDRLNTGELFF
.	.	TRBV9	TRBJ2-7	TGTGCCAGCAGCAAAGGTGGTCGGGACTACGAGCAGTACTTC	CASSKGGRDYEQYF
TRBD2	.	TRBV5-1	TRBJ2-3	TGCGCCAGCAGCACGAGCGGGGTCAGCGATACGCAGTATTTT	CASSTSGVSDTQYF
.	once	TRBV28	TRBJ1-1	TGTGCCAGCAGTTACACATTACAGGCCATGAACACTGAAGCTTTCTTT	CASSYTLQAMNTEAFF
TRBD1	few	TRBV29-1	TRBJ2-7	TGCAGCGTAGGGTGGACAGGGGGCCACGAGCAGTACTTC	CSVGWTGGHEQYF
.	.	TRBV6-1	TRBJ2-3	TGTGCCAGCAGTGAAGCGAGCAACGGAGATACGCAGTATTTT	CASSEASNGDTQYF
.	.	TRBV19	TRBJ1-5	TGTGCCAGTAGTATCGACTCCTACAATCAGCCCCAGCATTTT	CASSIDSYNQPQHF
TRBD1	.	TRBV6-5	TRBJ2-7	TGTGCCAGCAGTTACTCGCCTTACAGGGGATCCTACGAGCAGTACTTC	CASSYSPYRGSYEQYF
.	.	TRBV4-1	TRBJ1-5	TGCGCCAGCAGCCAAGTAGGGGGACCAAATAGCAATCAGCCCCAGCATTTT	CASSQVGGPNSNQPQHF
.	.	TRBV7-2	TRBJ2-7	TGTGCCAGCAGAAGCCAGGGCACAAGCTCCTACGAGCAGTACTTC	CASRSQGTSSYEQYF
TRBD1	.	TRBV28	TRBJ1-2	TGTGCCAGCAGTAGACAGGGGAACTATGGCTACACCTTC	CASSRQGNYGYTF
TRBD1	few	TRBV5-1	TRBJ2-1	TGCGCCAGCAGCTTTGGGACAGGGGACTACAATGAGCAGTTCTTC	CASSFGTGDYNEQFF
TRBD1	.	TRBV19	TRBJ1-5	TGTGCCAGTAGTTCCGGGACAGGGTATCAGCCCCAGCATTTT	CASSSGTGYQPQHF
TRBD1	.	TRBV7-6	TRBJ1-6	TGTGCCAGCAGCGGAGGACAGGGCGATAATTCACCCCTCCACTTT	CASSGGQGDNSPLHF
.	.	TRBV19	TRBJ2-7	TGTGCCAGTAGTATCGGCATGAACGGGGACGAGCAGTACTTC	CASSIGMNGDEQYF
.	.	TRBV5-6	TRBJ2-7	TGTGCCAGCAGCTTGGCGGGTCTCTCCCAGAGGCAGTACTTC	CASSLAGLSQRQYF
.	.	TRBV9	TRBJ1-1	TGTGCCAGCAGCGTAGTAAGGGGGACTGAAGCTTTCTTT	CASSVVRGTEAFF
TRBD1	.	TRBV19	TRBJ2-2	TGTGCCAGTAGTATACCGACAGGGGTGGGCACCGGGGAGCTGTTTTTT	CASSIPTGVGTGELFF
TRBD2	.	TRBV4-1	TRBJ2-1	TGCGCCAGCAGCCATATACTAGCGGGGGTTAGGGAGCAGTTCTTC	CASSHILAGVREQFF
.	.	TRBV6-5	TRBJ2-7	TGTGCCACCGATAGCGGATACGAGCAGTACTTC	CATDSGYEQYF
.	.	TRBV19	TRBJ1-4	TGTGCCAGTAGTATAGTAGGTCAGGGTGTTGAAAAACTGTTTTTT	CASSIVGQGVEKLFF
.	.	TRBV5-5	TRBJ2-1	TGTGCCAGCAGCTTGGGTGATGGGCCTCCCTCCTACAATGAGCAGTTCTTC	CASSLGDGPPSYNEQFF
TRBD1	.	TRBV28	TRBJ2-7	TGTGCCAGCAACCCGGGGACAGGGAGCTCCTACGAGCAGTACTTC	CASNPGTGSSYEQYF
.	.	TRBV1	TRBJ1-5	TGCACCAGCAGCCAAGATCTAAGGAGTAGCAATCAGCCCCAGCATTTT	CTSSQDLRSSNQPQHF
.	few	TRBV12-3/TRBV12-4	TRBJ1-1	TGTGCCAGCAGTTCCACAATATCCCTTGAAGCTTTCTTT	CASSSTISLEAFF
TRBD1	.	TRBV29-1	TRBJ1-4	TGCAGCGTGCCCCGGGACAGGGGATTGGGTAATGAAAAACTGTTTTTT	CSVPRDRGLGNEKLFF
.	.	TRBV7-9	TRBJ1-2	TGTGCCAGCAGCTTAGCCGGTATGGACTATGGCTACACCTTC	CASSLAGMDYGYTF